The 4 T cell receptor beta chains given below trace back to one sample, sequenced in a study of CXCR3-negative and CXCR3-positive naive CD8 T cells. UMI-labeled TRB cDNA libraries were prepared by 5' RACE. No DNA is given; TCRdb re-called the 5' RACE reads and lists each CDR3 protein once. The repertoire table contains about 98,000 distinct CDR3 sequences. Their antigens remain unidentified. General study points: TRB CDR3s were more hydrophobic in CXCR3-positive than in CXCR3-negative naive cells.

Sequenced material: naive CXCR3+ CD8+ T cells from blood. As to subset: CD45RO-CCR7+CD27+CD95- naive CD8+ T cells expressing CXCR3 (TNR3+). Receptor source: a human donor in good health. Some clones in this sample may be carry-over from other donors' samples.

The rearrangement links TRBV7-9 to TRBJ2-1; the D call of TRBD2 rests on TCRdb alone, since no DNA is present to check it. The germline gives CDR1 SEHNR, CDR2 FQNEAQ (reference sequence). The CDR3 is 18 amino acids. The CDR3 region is CASSSTSGGPSSYNEQFF.

The CDR3 loop is CASSMGGNTEAFF. The rearrangement joins TRBV19 to TRBJ1-1; without DNA, the TCRdb call of TRBD1 cannot be checked. The germline CDR1 and CDR2 sequences are LNHDA and SQIVND (reference sequence). The CDR3 totals 13 residues. The whole variable domain, filled in from reference TRBV19 and TRBJ1-1, reads DGGITQSPKYLFRKEGQNVTLSCEQNLNHDAMYWYRQDPGQGLRLIYYSQIVNDFQKGDIAEGYSVSREKKESFPLTVTSAQKNPTAFYLCASSMGGNTEAFFGQGTRLTVV.

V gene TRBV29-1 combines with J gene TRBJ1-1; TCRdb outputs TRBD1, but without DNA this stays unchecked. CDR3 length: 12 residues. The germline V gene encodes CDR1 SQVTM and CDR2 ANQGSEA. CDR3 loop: CSAPGGVGAAFF.

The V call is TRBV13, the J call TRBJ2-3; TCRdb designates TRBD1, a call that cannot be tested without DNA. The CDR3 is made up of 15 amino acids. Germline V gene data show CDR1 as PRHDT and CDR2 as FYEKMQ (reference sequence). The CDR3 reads CASSSVTGLSDTQYF.